Following are 10 T cell receptor beta chains from one sample sequenced in a study of blood T cells in healthy people across ages. Combining a sample-barcoded 5' primer with a J-beta primer mix, a second PCR ran for about 7 to 11 cycles. Each CDR3 protein is one row after TCRdb ran MiXCR on the 5' RACE reads. The sample consists of over 950,000 distinct CDR3 sequences, just over 50% of them appearing once. The material sequenced was blood. Source of these receptors: a woman in her sixties or seventies in good health.

The rearrangement uses TRBV4-2 and TRBJ2-7; D perhaps matches TRBD1 (6 bases). Germline V lookup: CDR1 LGHNA, CDR2 YNFKEQ. Deletions cut 4 bases from V and 6 bases from J, with 13 bases between. This CDR3 spans 13 amino acids. The CDR3: CASSLDRPAEQYF. The DNA of the CDR3 is TGTGCCAGCAGCCTGGACAGACCCGCCGAGCAGTACTTC.

The V and J genes are TRBV12-3 or TRBV12-4 and TRBJ1-3; 7 bases match TRBD1. V dropped 1 base and J dropped 2; count of bases not matched to a gene: 2. The CDR3 runs to 15 residues. CDR3 sequence reads: CASSLGGQAGNTIYF. The CDR3 DNA reads as TGTGCCAGCAGTTTAGGCGGACAGGCTGGAAACACCATATATTTT.

The chain combines TRBV20-1 with TRBJ2-5; 7 bases agree with TRBD1. The end of the DNA fits TRBJ2-7 better, so the J call may be wrong. Germline V CDR1 and CDR2: DFQATT, SNEGSKA (reference sequence). The CDR3 has 13 residues. The CDR3 is CSARRQGPYEQYF. The CDR3 DNA reads as TGCAGTGCTAGGCGACAGGGCCCCTACGAGCAGTACTTC.

Comment on this clonotype: One junction end does not reproduce the germline sequence, and a read error may be involved. The chain employs TRBV10-3 and TRBJ2-6; TRBD1 is a possible D gene (5 bases). CDR1 ENHRY and CDR2 SYGVKD come from the germline V gene. The CDR3 has 14 residues. The CDR3 DNA is TGTGCCATCGGGTCAACCTCTGGGGCCAACGTCCCGACTTTC. Protein product: CAIGSTSGANVPTF.

A few counts support this clonotype. One junction end disagrees with the germline gene, perhaps due to a read error. The V gene is TRBV11-2, the J gene TRBJ2-1, with 8 bases fitting TRBD1. Germline values: CDR1 SGHAT, CDR2 FQNNGV. The CDR3 is made up of 15 amino acids. CDR3 sequence: CASSIDRGVLNEQFF. The CDR3 nucleotides are TGTGCCAGCAGCATAGACAGGGGAGTCCTAAATGAGCAGTTCTTC.

The V call is TRBV28, the J call TRBJ2-4; D tentatively reads TRBD1 or TRBD2 (5 bases each). Germline assignment: CDR1 MDHEN and CDR2 SYDVKM. The CDR3 covers 14 residues. Between the trimmed V and J ends, which lost 2 bases and 6 bases, there was a span of 11 bases. This CDR3 reads CASSLGDLVNIQYF. CDR3 DNA: TGTGCCAGCAGTTTAGGGGACCTAGTAAACATTCAGTACTTC. The full variable domain, completed using reference TRBV28 and TRBJ2-4, is DVKVTQSSRYLVKRTGEKVFLECVQDMDHENMFWYRQDPGLGLRLIYFSYDVKMKEKGDIPEGYSVSREKKERFSLILESASTNQTSMYLCASSLGDLVNIQYFGAGTRLSVL.

The chain uses TRBV20-1 and TRBJ2-5, with 7 bases fitting TRBD2. The CDR3 sequence is 13 residues long. The germline CDR1 and CDR2 sequences are DFQATT and SNEGSKA (reference sequence). Unmatched junction bases numbered 9, after V lost 0 bases and J lost 11 bases. The CDR3: CSARETSREIQYF. In nucleotides, the CDR3 is TGCAGTGCTAGAGAGACTAGCCGGGAGATTCAGTACTTC.

This clonotype was observed a few times. The chain is built from TRBV7-9 and TRBJ2-7; TRBD2 matches at 15 bases. CDR1 and CDR2 from the germline V gene are SEHNR and FQNEAQ (reference sequence). The CDR3 has 17 amino acids. Losses at the gene ends were 5 bases for V and 9 bases for J; bases not matched to a gene: 14. The CDR3 DNA follows: TGTGCCAGCAGCCCAATGGGACTAGCGGGAGGTGTAGAAGGGCAGTACTTC. Encoded protein: CASSPMGLAGGVEGQYF.

This clonotype has only a few counts. The rearrangement joins TRBV2 to TRBJ2-7; no firm D call. The CDR3 is made up of 12 amino acids. Deletions cut 2 bases from V and 3 bases from J, with 5 bases between. The germline CDR1 and CDR2 sequences are SNHLY and FYNNEI. The CDR3 spells CASSEMDYEQYF. CDR3 bases: TGTGCCAGCAGTGAAATGGACTACGAGCAGTACTTC. Filled out from reference TRBV2 and TRBJ2-7, the complete variable domain reads EPEVTQTPSHQVTQMGQEVILRCVPISNHLYFYWYRQILGQKVEFLVSFYNNEISEKSEIFDDQFSVERPDGSNFTLKIRSTKLEDSAMYFCASSEMDYEQYFGPGTRLTVT.

CDR3: CASSREREGSETQYF. The DNA of the CDR3 is TGCGCCAGCAGTAGGGAGCGGGAGGGCTCGGAGACCCAGTACTTC. The chain uses TRBV10-1 and TRBJ2-4; 10 bases match TRBD2. The last part of the DNA fits TRBJ2-5 better; the J call may be wrong. The germline V gene has CDR1 WNHNN and CDR2 SYGVQD (reference sequence). This CDR3 comprises 15 residues.